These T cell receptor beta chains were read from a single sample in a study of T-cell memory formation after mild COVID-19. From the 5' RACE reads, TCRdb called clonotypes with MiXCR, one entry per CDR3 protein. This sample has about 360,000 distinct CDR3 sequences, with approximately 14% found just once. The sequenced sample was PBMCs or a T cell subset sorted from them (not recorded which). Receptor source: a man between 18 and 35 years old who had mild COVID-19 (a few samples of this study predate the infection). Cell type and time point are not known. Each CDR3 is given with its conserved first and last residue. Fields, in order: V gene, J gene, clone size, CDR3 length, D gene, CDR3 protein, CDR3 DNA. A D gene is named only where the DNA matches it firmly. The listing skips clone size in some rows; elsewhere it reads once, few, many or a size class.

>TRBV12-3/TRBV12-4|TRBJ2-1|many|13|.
CASSLRGLNEQFF
TGTGCCAGCAGTTTGCGGGGGCTGAATGAGCAGTTCTTC
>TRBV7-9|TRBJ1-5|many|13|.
CASSLDRDQPQHF
TGTGCCAGCAGCTTAGATAGGGATCAGCCCCAGCATTTT
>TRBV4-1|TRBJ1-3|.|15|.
CASSRDPMEGNTIYF
TGCGCCAGCAGTCGGGACCCTATGGAGGGAAACACCATATATTTT
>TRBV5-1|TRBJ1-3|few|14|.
CASSPRLSGNTIYF
TGCGCCAGCAGCCCCCGCCTCTCTGGAAACACCATATATTTT
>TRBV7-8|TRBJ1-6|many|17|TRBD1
CASSLAWDRGYGSPLHF
TGTGCCAGCAGCTTAGCGTGGGACAGGGGGTACGGTTCACCCCTCCACTTT
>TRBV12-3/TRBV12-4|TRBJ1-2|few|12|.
CASGLRTGGYTF
TGTGCCAGCGGACTACGGACGGGCGGCTACACCTTC
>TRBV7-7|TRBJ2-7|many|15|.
CASSLNRESAYEQYF
TGTGCCAGCAGCTTAAACCGTGAGTCTGCCTACGAGCAGTACTTC
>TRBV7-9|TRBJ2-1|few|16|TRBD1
CASSLKPGQGHNEQFF
TGTGCCAGCAGCTTGAAGCCGGGACAGGGGCACAATGAGCAGTTCTTC
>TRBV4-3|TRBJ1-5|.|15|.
CASSQDEQGGQPQHF
TGCGCCAGCAGCCAAGATGAACAGGGCGGCCAGCCCCAGCATTTT
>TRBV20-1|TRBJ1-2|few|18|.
CSARDRYQQGPSNYGYTF
TGCAGTGCTAGAGATCGATACCAACAGGGACCTTCTAACTATGGCTACACCTTC
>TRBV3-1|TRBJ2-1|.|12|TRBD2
CASSLAGHEQFF
TGTGCCAGCAGCCTAGCGGGGCATGAGCAGTTCTTC
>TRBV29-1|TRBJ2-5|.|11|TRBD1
CSVTGVGTQYF
TGCAGCGTTACAGGGGTGGGGACCCAGTACTTC
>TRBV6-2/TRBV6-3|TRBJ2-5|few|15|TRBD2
CASSYRVAGQETQYF
TGTGCCAGCAGTTACAGGGTAGCGGGTCAAGAGACCCAGTACTTC
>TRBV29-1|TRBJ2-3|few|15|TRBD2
CSVVHGGIHTDTQYF
TGCAGCGTTGTCCACGGGGGGATTCACACAGATACGCAGTATTTT
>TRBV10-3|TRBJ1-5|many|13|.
CAISRDTNQPQHF
TGTGCCATCAGCCGGGACACAAATCAGCCCCAGCATTTT
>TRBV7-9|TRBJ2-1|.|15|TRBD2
CASTPYRGVYNEQFF
TGTGCCAGCACCCCGTATCGGGGGGTTTACAATGAGCAGTTCTTC
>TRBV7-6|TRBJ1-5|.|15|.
CASSLEPGGGQPQHF
TGTGCCAGCAGCTTAGAACCGGGTGGGGGGCAGCCCCAGCATTTT
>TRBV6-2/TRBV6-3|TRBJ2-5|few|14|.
CASSYLAFQETQYF
TGTGCCAGCAGTTACCTGGCATTCCAAGAGACCCAGTACTTC
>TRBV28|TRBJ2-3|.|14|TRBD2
CASKGRAGADTQYF
TGTGCCAGCAAGGGCAGGGCGGGGGCAGATACGCAGTATTTT
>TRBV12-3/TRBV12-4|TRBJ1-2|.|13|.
CASLPMGIGGYTF
TGTGCCAGCCTCCCCATGGGGATTGGTGGCTACACCTTC
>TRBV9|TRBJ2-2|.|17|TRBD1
CASSVLPQGVHTGELFF
TGTGCCAGCAGCGTACTCCCACAGGGGGTTCACACCGGGGAGCTGTTTTTT
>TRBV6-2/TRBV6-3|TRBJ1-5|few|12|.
CAIRGGNQPQHF
TGTGCCATACGTGGGGGCAATCAGCCCCAGCATTTT
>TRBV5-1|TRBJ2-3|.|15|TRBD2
CATQRTSGYTDTQYF
TGCGCCACACAAAGGACTAGCGGGTACACAGATACGCAGTATTTT
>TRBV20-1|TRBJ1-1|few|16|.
CSARDLRGFSGTEAFF
TGCAGTGCTAGAGATCTGAGGGGCTTCAGTGGCACTGAAGCTTTCTTT
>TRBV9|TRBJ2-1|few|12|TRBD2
CASSALANEQFF
TGTGCCAGCAGCGCACTAGCGAATGAGCAGTTCTTC
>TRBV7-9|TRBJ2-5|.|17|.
CASSLTSWGPRRETQYF
TGTGCCAGCAGCCTAACGTCGTGGGGGCCGCGGCGGGAGACCCAGTACTTC
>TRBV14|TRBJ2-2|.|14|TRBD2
CASSQAGGTGELFF
TGTGCCAGCAGCCAAGCGGGGGGCACCGGGGAGCTGTTTTTT
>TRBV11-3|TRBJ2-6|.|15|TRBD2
CASSSGGTGANVLTF
TGTGCCAGCAGCTCGGGGGGGACCGGGGCCAACGTCCTGACTTTC
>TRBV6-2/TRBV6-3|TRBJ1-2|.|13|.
CASTQTGIGGYTF
TGTGCCAGCACCCAAACAGGGATTGGAGGCTACACCTTC
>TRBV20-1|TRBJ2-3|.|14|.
CSASYVESADTQYF
TGCAGTGCTAGTTATGTCGAGTCGGCAGATACGCAGTATTTT
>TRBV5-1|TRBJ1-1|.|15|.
CASSLATGTTTEAFF
TGCGCCAGCAGCTTGGCCACCGGGACAACCACTGAAGCTTTCTTT
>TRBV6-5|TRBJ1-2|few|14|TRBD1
CASTEGQGNYGYTF
TGTGCCAGCACTGAGGGACAGGGGAACTATGGCTACACCTTC
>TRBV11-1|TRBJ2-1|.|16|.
CASSFRLGSSYNEQFF
TGTGCCAGCAGCTTCCGACTAGGGAGCTCCTACAATGAGCAGTTCTTC
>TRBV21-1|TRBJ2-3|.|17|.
CASSKASGGACTDTQYF
TGTGCCAGCAGCAAAGCTAGCGGGGGGGCCTGCACAGATACGCAGTATTTT
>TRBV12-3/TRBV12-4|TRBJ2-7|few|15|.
CASSLGNSPSYEQYF
TGTGCCAGCAGTTTAGGGAACAGCCCCTCCTACGAGCAGTACTTC
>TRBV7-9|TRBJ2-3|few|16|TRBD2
CASSFRRTSGTDTQYF
TGTGCCAGCAGCTTTCGCCGGACTAGCGGCACAGATACGCAGTATTTT
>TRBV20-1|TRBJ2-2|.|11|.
CSADNTGELFF
TGCAGTGCTGACAACACCGGGGAGCTGTTTTTT
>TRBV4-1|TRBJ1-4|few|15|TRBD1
CASSQAGTGGEKLFF
TGCGCCAGCAGCCAAGCCGGGACAGGGGGCGAAAAACTGTTTTTT
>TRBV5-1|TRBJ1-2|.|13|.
CASRLGGGRGYTF
TGCGCCAGCAGGCTTGGAGGGGGAAGGGGCTACACCTTC
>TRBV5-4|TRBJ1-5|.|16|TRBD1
CASSLGGQGTSYPQHF
TGTGCCAGCAGCTTGGGAGGACAGGGGACTAGTTACCCCCAGCATTTT
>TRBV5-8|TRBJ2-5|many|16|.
CASSLGGTKRRETQYF
TGTGCCAGCAGCTTGGGGGGGACAAAAAGACGAGAGACCCAGTACTTC
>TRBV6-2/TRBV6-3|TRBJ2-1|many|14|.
CASSYYGSYNEQFF
TGTGCCAGCAGTTACTACGGGAGCTACAATGAGCAGTTCTTC
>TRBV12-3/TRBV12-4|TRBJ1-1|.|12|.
CASSRTENEAFF
TGTGCCAGCAGCCGGACAGAGAATGAAGCTTTCTTT